This TCR beta chain originates from a study of T cells in localized non-small cell lung cancer. Only in-frame clones appear in the TCRdb table, and some are missing; sequencing was by immunoSEQ multiplex PCR. The sample consists of 4,500 to 5,000 clones, under 35% of them appearing once. Trimming shortened V by 3 bases and J by 7 bases, and 13 bases separated the two germline ends. The CDR3 runs to 13 residues. Germline CDR1 and CDR2: MDHEN and SYDVKM. Whole-study findings and limits: In adjacent lung appeared a median 57 of the top 100 tumor clones. Because only a single region of the tumor was sequenced, heterogeneity remains possible. The highest T cell clonality was in uninvolved adjacent lung, above tumor. Blood T cell density predicted longer survival; adjacent-lung clonality, shorter.

A remark on this clone: What it recognizes is unknown.

This receptor was taken from a woman aged 35-75 years with stage II squamous cell lung carcinoma. The chain recombines TRBV28 with TRBJ2-7; D tentatively reads TRBD1 or TRBD2 (5 bases each). This specimen consisted of lung tumor tissue, obtained before any cancer treatment. The CDR3 region has the DNA TGTGCCAGCAGTTTTCCCGGGGCGGCGGAGCAGTACTTC. This gives the protein CASSFPGAAEQYF.